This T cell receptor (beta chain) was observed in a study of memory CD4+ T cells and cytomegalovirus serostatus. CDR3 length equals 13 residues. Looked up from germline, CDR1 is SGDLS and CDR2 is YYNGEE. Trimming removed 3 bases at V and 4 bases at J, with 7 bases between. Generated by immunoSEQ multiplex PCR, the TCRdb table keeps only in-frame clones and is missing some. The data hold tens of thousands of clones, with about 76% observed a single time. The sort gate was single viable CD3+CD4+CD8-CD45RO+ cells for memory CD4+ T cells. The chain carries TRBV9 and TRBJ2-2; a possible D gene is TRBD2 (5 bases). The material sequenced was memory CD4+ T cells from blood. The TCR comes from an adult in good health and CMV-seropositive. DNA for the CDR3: TGTGCCAGCAGCGGGACTTCCACCGGGGAGCTGTTTTTT. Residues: CASSGTSTGELFF.